This T cell receptor (beta chain) is from a study of shared T cell receptors in the human thymus. About this clone: The CDR3 carries no conserved terminal phenylalanine or tryptophan, so it likely arises from a read error. The DNA is left out, because the CDR3 cannot be placed on it with certainty; the CDR3 is given as TCRdb lists it.

TCRdb's copy holds only in-frame clones and misses some; the assay was immunoSEQ multiplex PCR. In the table there are hundreds of thousands of clones, approximately 87% of which are singletons. The germline CDR1 and CDR2 sequences are KGHSH and LQKENI. The CDR3 numbers 14 amino acids, ends counted. The same specimen was also included in a second study, on human thymus T cells. This second study notes: Healthy Finnish infants having corrective surgery for congenital heart defects served as donors. Thymus tissue was removed during corrective cardiac surgery. Biased V and J segment usage appeared in thymus and peripheral blood. Related research reported highly overlapping thymic repertoires among unrelated individuals.

The sample consisted of thymocytes. This rearrangement joins TRBV18 to TRBJ2-7; TRBD1, as called in the table, went unchecked against the DNA. The TCR originated in a boy younger than two with a congenital heart defect. The CDR3 spells CASSANWTGPTLYL.